One sample yielded the 10 T cell receptor beta chains listed below, sequenced in a study of cytomegalovirus exposure and HLA in healthy donors. The primer mix had 60 Vbeta and 13 Jbeta primers. The data were produced by immunoSEQ multiplex PCR, yet TCRdb's version contains in-frame clones alone and is incomplete. Among roughly 290,000 clones listed, 80% were seen once. Sequences were obtained from PBMCs. These receptors all stem from a girl aged 2 to 10 in good health and CMV-seronegative.

The J gene is TRBJ1-2, the V gene TRBV30; 7 bases are a match to TRBD1. CDR3 size: 13 residues. V lost 3 bases, J lost 4 bases, and 5 bases stayed unmatched. The germline V gene has CDR1 GTSNPN and CDR2 SVGIG (reference sequence). CDR3 sequence: CAWSRGQLYGYTF. The DNA for the CDR3 is TGTGCCTGGAGCCGGGGACAGCTCTATGGCTACACCTTC.

The chain recombines TRBV18 with TRBJ2-3; the match to TRBD1 covers 9 bases. Germline loops: CDR1 KGHSH, CDR2 LQKENI. V shed 6 bases, J shed 3 bases, and the junction held 4 bases outside the gene matches. This CDR3 contains 14 residues. In DNA, the CDR3 is TGTGCCAGCTCCGGACAGGGGCCAACAGATACGCAGTATTTT. Protein sequence: CASSGQGPTDTQYF.

The genes are TRBV27 and TRBJ1-1; D is perhaps TRBD1 (5 bases). CDR1 and CDR2 from the germline V gene are MNHEY and SMNVEV (reference sequence). The CDR3 extends over 14 amino acids. The germline V and J ends were trimmed by 6 bases and 7 bases, with 18 bases remaining between them. The CDR3: CASSQLGRDFEAFF. CDR3 bases: TGTGCCAGCAGCCAACTAGGGCGGGACTTTGAAGCTTTCTTT.

The rearrangement uses TRBV6-1 and TRBJ2-5; 12 nucleotides align to TRBD2. This CDR3 spans 15 amino acids. Unmatched junction bases numbered 14, after V lost 7 bases and J lost 11 bases. Germline CDR1 reads MNHNS; CDR2 reads SASEGT. CDR3 sequence: CASILGLAGGREQYF. The CDR3 nucleotides read TGTGCCAGCATCTTAGGGCTAGCGGGGGGGCGGGAGCAGTACTTC.

The CDR3 bases are TGTGCCAGCAGTTTCGCGGGACAGAATGAAGCTTTCTTT. Translated, it gives CASSFAGQNEAFF. This sequence joins TRBV27 and TRBJ1-1, with 7 nucleotides matching TRBD1. The CDR3 sequence is 13 residues long. The germline V gene encodes CDR1 MNHEY and CDR2 SMNVEV (reference sequence). Trimming at V came to 3 bases and at J to 7 bases, leaving 5 bases not matched to a gene.

This chain uses TRBV28 with TRBJ2-7; possible D gene TRBD1, 6 bases. The germline gives CDR1 MDHEN, CDR2 SYDVKM. The CDR3 sequence is 16 residues long. V was clipped by 3 bases and J by 3 bases, with 18 bases between them. CDR3 sequence: CASSLNRGTLGYEQYF. In DNA, the CDR3 is TGTGCCAGCAGTTTGAATAGGGGGACGTTGGGCTACGAGCAGTACTTC. Drawing the rest from reference TRBV28 and TRBJ2-7, the complete variable domain is DVKVTQSSRYLVKRTGEKVFLECVQDMDHENMFWYRQDPGLGLRLIYFSYDVKMKEKGDIPEGYSVSREKKERFSLILESASTNQTSMYLCASSLNRGTLGYEQYFGPGTRLTVT.

This chain uses TRBV7-8 with TRBJ2-7, with D unclear. In germline, CDR1 is SGHVS, CDR2 FQNEAQ. V lost 5 bases to trimming and J lost 3 bases, with 11 bases between them. The length of the CDR3 is 13 residues. The DNA of the CDR3 is TGTGCCAGCAGCGCGACTCTTATCTACGAGCAGTACTTC. It encodes CASSATLIYEQYF. Filled out from reference TRBV7-8 and TRBJ2-7, the complete variable domain reads GAGVSQSPRYKVAKRGQDVALRCDPISGHVSLFWYQQALGQGPEFLTYFQNEAQLDKSGLPSDRFFAERPEGSVSTLKIQRTQQEDSAVYLCASSATLIYEQYFGPGTRLTVT.

This chain joins TRBV19 and TRBJ1-2, with TRBD1 identical over 10 bases. This CDR3 has 16 amino acids. Germline V lookup: CDR1 LNHDA, CDR2 SQIVND (reference sequence). Trimming at V came to 4 bases and at J to 5 bases, leaving 10 bases not matched to a gene. CDR3 DNA: TGTGCCAGTAGTAACCTAAAGACAGGGGGCCGGTATGGCTACACCTTC. Translating gives CASSNLKTGGRYGYTF.

The gene calls are TRBV4-1 and TRBJ2-7, with a possible D match to TRBD2 (6 bases). This CDR3 is 16 amino acids long. V was trimmed by 4 bases and J by 2 bases, leaving 18 bases between them. The germline V gene encodes CDR1 MGHRA and CDR2 YSYEKL. The CDR3 DNA follows: TGCGCCAGCAGCCGAGCGGAGATAGCGGAAACCTACGAGCAGTACTTC. Translated, it gives CASSRAEIAETYEQYF.

This chain uses TRBV30 with TRBJ1-1, with D possibly matching TRBD1 (5 bases). The length of the CDR3 is 13 residues. In germline, CDR1 is GTSNPN, CDR2 SVGIG (reference sequence). Trimming removed 0 bases at V and 10 bases at J, with 15 bases between. The CDR3 DNA reads as TGTGCCTGGAGTGTCCAGGGATGGAGTAGAGCTTTCTTT. Translated: CAWSVQGWSRAFF.